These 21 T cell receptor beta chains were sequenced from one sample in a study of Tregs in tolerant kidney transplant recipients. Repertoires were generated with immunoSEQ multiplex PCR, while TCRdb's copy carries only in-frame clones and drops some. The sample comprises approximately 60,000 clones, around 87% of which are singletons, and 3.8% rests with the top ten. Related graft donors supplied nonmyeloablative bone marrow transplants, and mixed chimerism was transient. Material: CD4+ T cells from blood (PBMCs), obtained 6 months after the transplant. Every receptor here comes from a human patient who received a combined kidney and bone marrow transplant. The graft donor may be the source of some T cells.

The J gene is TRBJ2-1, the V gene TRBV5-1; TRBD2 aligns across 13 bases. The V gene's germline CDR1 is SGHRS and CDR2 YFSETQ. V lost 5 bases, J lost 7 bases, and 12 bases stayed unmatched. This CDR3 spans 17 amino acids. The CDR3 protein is CASRRPGTSGIGNEQFF. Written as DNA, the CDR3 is TGCGCCAGCAGGCGTCCCGGGACTAGCGGGATAGGGAATGAGCAGTTCTTC.

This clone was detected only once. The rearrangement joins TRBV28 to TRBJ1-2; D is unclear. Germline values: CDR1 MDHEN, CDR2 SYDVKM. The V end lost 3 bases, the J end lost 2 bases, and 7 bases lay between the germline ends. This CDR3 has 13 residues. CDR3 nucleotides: TGTGCCAGCAGTTTTAACGGGAACTATGGCTACACCTTC. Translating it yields CASSFNGNYGYTF.

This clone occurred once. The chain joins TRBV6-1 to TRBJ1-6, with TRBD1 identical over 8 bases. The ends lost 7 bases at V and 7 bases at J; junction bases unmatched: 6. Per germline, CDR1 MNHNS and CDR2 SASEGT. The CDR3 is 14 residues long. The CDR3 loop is CASINRGTNSPLHF. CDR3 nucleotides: TGTGCCAGCATTAACAGGGGGACGAATTCACCCCTCCACTTT.

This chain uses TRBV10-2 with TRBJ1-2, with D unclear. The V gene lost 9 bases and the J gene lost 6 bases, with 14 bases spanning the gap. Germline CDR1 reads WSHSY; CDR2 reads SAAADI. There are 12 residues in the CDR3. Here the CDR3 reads CASFTNRDGYTF. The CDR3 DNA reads TGCGCCAGTTTCACCAATCGGGATGGCTACACCTTC.

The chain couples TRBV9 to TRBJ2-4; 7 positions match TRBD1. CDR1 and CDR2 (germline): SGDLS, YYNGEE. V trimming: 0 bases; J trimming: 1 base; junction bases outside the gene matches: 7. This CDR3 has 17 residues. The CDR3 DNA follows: TGTGCCAGCAGCGTAGGCGACAGGGTGAGGGCCAAAAACATTCAGTACTTC. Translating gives CASSVGDRVRAKNIQYF.

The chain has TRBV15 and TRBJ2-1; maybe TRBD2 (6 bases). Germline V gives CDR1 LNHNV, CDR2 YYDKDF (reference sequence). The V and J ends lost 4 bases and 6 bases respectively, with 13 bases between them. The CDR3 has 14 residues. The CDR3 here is CATSTGTSPNEQFF. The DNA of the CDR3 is TGTGCCACCAGCACAGGGACTTCACCCAATGAGCAGTTCTTC.

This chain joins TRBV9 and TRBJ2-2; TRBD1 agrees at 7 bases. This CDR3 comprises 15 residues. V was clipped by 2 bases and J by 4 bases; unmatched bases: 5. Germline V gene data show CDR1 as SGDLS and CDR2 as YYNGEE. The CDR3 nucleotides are TGTGCCAGCAGCGTGTCGGGACAGTCCACCGGGGAGCTGTTTTTT. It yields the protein CASSVSGQSTGELFF. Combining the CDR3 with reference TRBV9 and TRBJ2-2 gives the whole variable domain DSGVTQTPKHLITATGQRVTLRCSPRSGDLSVYWYQQSLDQGLQFLIQYYNGEERAKGNILERFSAQQFPDLHSELNLSSLELGDSALYFCASSVSGQSTGELFFGEGSRLTVL.

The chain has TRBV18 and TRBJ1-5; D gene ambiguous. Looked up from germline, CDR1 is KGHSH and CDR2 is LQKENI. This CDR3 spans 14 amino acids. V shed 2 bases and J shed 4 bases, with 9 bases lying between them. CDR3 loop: CASSPGGRNQPQHF. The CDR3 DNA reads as TGTGCCAGCTCACCAGGAGGGAGGAATCAGCCCCAGCATTTT.

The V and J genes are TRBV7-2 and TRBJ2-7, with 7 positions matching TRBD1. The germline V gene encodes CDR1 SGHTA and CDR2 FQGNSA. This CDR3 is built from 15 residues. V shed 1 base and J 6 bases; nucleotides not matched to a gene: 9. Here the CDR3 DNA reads TGTGCCAGCAGCTTAGAGGTGGGTAGACAGGGCGAGCAGTACTTC. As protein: CASSLEVGRQGEQYF.

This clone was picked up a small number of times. CDR3 region: CASGKIQDNQPQHF. CDR3 coding DNA: TGTGCTAGTGGAAAAATACAGGATAATCAGCCCCAGCATTTT. The V gene is TRBV12-5, the J gene TRBJ1-5; TRBD1 might be the D (5 bases). This CDR3 comprises 14 residues. CDR1 is LGHNT and CDR2 is FRNRAP in the germline V gene. Trimming removed 6 bases from V and 4 bases from J, with 13 bases in between.

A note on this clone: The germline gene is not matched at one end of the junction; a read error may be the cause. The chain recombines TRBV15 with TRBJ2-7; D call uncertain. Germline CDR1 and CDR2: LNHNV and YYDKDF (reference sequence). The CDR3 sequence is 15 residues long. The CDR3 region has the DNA TGTGCCACCAGCAGAGAGCAGGTGATGTTACACGAGCAGTGCTTC. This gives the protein CATSREQVMLHEQCF.

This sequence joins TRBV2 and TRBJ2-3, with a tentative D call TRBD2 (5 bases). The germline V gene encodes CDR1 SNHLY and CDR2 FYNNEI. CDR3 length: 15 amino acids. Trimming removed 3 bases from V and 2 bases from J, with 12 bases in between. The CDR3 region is CASSEMTGNTDTQYF. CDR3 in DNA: TGTGCCAGCAGTGAGATGACCGGGAACACAGATACGCAGTATTTT. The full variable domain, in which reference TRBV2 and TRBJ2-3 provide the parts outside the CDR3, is EPEVTQTPSHQVTQMGQEVILRCVPISNHLYFYWYRQILGQKVEFLVSFYNNEISEKSEIFDDQFSVERPDGSNFTLKIRSTKLEDSAMYFCASSEMTGNTDTQYFGPGTRLTVL.

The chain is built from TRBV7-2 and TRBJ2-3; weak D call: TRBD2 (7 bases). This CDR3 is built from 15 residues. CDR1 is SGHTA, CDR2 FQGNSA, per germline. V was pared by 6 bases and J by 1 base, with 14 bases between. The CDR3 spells CASRWGGGGTDTQYF. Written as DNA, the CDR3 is TGTGCCAGCAGATGGGGGGGCGGGGGCACAGATACGCAGTATTTT.

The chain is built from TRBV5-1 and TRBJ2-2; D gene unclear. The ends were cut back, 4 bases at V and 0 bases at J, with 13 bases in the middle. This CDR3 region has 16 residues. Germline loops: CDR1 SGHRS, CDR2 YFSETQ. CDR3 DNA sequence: TGCGCCAGCAGCCTTCGACATTTTGCGAACACCGGGGAGCTGTTTTTT. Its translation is CASSLRHFANTGELFF. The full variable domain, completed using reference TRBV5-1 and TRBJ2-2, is KAGVTQTPRYLIKTRGQQVTLSCSPISGHRSVSWYQQTPGQGLQFLFEYFSETQRNKGNFPGRFSGRQFSNSRSEMNVSTLELGDSALYLCASSLRHFANTGELFFGEGSRLTVL.

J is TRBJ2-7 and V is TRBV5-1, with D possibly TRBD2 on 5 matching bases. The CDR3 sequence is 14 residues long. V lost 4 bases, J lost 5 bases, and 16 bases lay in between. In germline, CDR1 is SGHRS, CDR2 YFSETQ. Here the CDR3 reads CASSVLDSEDEQYF. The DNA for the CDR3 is TGCGCCAGCAGCGTACTAGATTCAGAGGACGAGCAGTACTTC.

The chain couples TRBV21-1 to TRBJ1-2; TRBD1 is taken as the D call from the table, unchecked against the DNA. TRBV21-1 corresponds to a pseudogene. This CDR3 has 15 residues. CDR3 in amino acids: CASSKYDRGLDGYTF. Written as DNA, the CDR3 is TGTGCCAGCAGCAAATACGACAGGGGTCTGGATGGCTACACCTTC.

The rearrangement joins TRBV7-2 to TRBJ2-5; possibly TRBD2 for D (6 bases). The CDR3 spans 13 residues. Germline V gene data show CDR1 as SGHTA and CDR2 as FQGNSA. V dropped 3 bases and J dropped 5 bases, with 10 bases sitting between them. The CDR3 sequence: CASSFLGRETQYF. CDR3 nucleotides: TGTGCCAGCAGCTTTCTAGGGAGGGAGACCCAGTACTTC.

CDR3 amino acids: CASSRQGAASPLHF. The CDR3 bases are TGTGCCAGCAGCCGTCAGGGGGCGGCTTCACCCCTCCACTTT. V usage is TRBV5-6 and J usage is TRBJ1-6; 8 positions agree with TRBD1. The CDR3 sequence is 14 residues long. Germline V gene sequence: CDR1 SGHDT, CDR2 YYEEEE. Losses at the gene ends were 4 bases for V and 9 bases for J; bases not matched to a gene: 6. Together with reference TRBV5-6 and TRBJ1-6, the CDR3 gives the full variable domain: DAGVTQSPTHLIKTRGQQVTLRCSPKSGHDTVSWYQQALGQGPQFIFQYYEEEERQRGNFPDRFSGHQFPNYSSELNVNALLLGDSALYLCASSRQGAASPLHFGNGTRLTVT.

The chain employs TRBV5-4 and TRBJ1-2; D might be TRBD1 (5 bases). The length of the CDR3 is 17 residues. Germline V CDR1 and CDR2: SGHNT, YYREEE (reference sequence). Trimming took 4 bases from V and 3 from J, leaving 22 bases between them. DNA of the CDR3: TGTGCCAGCAGCATGGTCACCGGGAGCGGGGCATACTATGGCTACACCTTC. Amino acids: CASSMVTGSGAYYGYTF.

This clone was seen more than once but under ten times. CDR3: CASSKGLSSYEQYF. CDR3 nucleotides: TGTGCCAGCAGCAAAGGACTGTCCTCCTACGAGCAGTACTTC. The rearrangement links TRBV21-1 to TRBJ2-5; the table assigns TRBD2, which was not confirmed against the DNA. The J call may not be correct, given that the DNA end is closer to TRBJ2-7. TRBV21-1 is tagged as a pseudogene. CDR3 length equals 14 residues.

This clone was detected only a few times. The CDR3 DNA is TGTGCCAGCAGCGTCGACTTTAACTATGGCTACACCTTC. It translates to CASSVDFNYGYTF. The chain has TRBV9 and TRBJ1-2; D not certain. In germline, CDR1 is SGDLS, CDR2 YYNGEE. The V end lost 2 bases, the J end lost 1 base, and 6 bases lay between the germline ends. This CDR3 is 13 amino acids long.